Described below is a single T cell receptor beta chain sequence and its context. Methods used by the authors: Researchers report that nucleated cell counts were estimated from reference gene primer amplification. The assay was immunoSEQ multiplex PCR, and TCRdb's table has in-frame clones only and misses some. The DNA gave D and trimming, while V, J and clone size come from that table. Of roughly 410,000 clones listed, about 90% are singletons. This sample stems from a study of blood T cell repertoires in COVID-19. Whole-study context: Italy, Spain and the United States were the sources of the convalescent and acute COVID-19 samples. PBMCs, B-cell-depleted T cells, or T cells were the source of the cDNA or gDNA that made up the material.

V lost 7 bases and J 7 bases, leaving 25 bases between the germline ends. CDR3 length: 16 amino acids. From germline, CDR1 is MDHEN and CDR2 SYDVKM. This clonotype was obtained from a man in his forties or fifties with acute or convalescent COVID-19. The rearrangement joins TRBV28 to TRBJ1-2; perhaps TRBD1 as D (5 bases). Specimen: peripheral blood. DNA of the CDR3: TGTGCCAGCACCAGCGGGACGCAAACACTTCTTTCTGGCTACACCTTC. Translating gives CASTSGTQTLLSGYTF.